The clone carrying this T cell receptor beta chain was seen just once. Its antigen remains unidentified. Because it lacks the conserved phenylalanine or tryptophan at the end, this CDR3 is likely a read error. The DNA is left out, because the CDR3 cannot be placed on it with certainty; the CDR3 is given as TCRdb lists it. Ends included, the CDR3 has 12 residues. The data were taken from a study of T cells in Graves' hyperthyroidism and ophthalmopathy. Amplified TCR beta CDR3 regions derived from RNA transcripts. Researchers ran a first-round RT-PCR on the TCR CDR3 using the HTBI primer set. TCRdb called the multiplex PCR reads again in MiXCR, with one record for every CDR3 protein. The repertoire includes a few hundred thousand distinct CDR3 sequences, about half of them detected once, and around 19% sits in the top ten. Study-level results: Median prediction lead before ophthalmopathy onset was about 6.7 months with the model.

The V call is TRBV12-3 or TRBV12-4, the J call TRBJ1-6; the table's D call of TRBD1 was not tested on the DNA. The TCR sequence derives from an adult woman with Graves' disease, either hyperthyroidism or ophthalmopathy (not recorded which). Sequenced input: peripheral blood or thyroid tissue (not recorded which). The CDR3 region is CASIKTGIDTNY.